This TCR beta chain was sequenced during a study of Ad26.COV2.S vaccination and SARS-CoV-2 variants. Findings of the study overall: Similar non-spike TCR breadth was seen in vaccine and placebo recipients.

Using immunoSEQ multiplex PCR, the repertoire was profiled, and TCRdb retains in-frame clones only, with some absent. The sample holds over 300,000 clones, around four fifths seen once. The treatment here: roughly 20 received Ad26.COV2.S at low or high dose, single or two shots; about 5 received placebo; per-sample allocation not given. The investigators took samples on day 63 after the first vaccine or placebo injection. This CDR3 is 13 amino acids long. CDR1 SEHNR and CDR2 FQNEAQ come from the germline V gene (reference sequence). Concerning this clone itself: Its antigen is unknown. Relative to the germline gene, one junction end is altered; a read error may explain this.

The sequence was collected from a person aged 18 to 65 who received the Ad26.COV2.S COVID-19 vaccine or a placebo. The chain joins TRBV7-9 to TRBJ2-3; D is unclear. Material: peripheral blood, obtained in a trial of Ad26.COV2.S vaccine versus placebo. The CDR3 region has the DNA TGTGCCAGCGGACCCCAAAGTACAGATATGCAGTATTTT. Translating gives CASGPQSTDMQYF.